This TCR beta chain was captured by sequencing in a study of CD8+CD57+ T cells in acquired aplastic anemia. Per the germline V gene, CDR1 is MNHEY and CDR2 is SMNVEV (reference sequence). The CDR3 totals 15 residues. Trimming at V came to 3 bases and at J to 4 bases, leaving 8 bases not matched to a gene. Investigators profiled TCR beta VDJ and CDR3 from genomic DNA template. TCRdb processed the reads anew with MiXCR; each CDR3 protein has one entry. The sample shows about 190,000 distinct CDR3 sequences, approximately 52% of them seen only once. The chain employs TRBV27 and TRBJ1-1; 7 bases align to TRBD1. The sample was sorted CD4+, CD8+, or CD8+CD57+ T cells (not recorded which) from PBMCs. This TCR came from a human donor in good health, serving as a control. CDR3 nucleotide sequence: TGTGCCAGCAGTTTGTTTCAGGGGGGTAGCACTGAAGCTTTCTTT. Residues: CASSLFQGGSTEAFF.